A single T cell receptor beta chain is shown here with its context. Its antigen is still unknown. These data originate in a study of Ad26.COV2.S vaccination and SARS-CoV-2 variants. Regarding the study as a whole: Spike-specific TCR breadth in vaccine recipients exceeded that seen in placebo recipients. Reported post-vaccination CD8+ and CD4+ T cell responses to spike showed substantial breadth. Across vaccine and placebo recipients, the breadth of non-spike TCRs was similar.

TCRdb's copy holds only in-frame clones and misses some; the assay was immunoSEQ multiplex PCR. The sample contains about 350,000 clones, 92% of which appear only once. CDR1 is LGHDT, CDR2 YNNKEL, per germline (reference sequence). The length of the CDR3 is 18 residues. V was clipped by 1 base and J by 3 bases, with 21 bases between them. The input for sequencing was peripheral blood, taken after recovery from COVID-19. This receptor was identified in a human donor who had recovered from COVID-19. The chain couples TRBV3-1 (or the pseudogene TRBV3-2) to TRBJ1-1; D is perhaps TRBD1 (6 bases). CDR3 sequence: CASSQVHLRRGLDTEAFF. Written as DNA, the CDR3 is TGTGCCAGCAGCCAAGTTCACCTCCGAAGGGGGTTAGACACTGAAGCTTTCTTT.